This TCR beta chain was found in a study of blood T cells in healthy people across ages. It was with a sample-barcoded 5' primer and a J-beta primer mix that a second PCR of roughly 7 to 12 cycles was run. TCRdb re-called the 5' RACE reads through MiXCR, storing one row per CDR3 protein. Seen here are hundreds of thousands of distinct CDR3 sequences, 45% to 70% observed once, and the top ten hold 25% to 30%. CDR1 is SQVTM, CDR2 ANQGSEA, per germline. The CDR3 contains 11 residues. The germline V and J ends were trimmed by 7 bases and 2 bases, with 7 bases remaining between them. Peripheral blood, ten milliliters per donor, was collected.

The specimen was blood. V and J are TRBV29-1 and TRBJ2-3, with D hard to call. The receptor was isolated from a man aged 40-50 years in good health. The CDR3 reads CSGSLTDTQYF. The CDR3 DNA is TGCAGCGGAAGCCTCACAGATACGCAGTATTTT.